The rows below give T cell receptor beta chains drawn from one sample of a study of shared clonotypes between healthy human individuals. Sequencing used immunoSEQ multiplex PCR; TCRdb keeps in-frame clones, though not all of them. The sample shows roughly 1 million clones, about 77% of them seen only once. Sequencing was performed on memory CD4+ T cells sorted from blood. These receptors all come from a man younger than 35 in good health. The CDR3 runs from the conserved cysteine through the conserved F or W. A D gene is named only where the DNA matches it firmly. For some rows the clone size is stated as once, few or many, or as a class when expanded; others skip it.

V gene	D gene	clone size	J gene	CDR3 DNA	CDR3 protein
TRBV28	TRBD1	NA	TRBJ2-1	TGTGCCAGCAGCCAACCGGGACAGCAGGACAATGAGCAGTTCTTC	CASSQPGQQDNEQFF
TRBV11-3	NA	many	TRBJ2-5	TGTGCCAGCAGCACCCGGGGTACGGGTCAAGAGACCCAGTACTTC	CASSTRGTGQETQYF
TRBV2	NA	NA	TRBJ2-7	TGTGCCAGTAACCGGGACTCCTACTCCTACGAGCAGTACTTC	CASNRDSYSYEQYF
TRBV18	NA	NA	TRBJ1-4	TGTGCCAGCACCCGGGACGTTAATGAAAAACTGTTTTTT	CASTRDVNEKLFF
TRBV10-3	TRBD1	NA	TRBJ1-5	TGTGCCATCAGAACCGGGACAGGGGCCAGTCAGCCCCAGCATTTT	CAIRTGTGASQPQHF
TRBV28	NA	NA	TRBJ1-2	TGTGCCAGCAGTTTACTGGGCAGGGTTGATGGCTACACCTTC	CASSLLGRVDGYTF
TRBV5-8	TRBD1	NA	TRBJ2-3	TGTGCCAGCAGCACGAAGACAGGGGTCTATATGGATACGCAGTATTTT	CASSTKTGVYMDTQYF
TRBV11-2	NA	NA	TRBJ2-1	TGTGCCAGCAGCTCCCAAGGTGGTGTTGAGCAGTTCTTC	CASSSQGGVEQFF
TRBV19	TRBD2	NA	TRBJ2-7	TGTGCCAGTAGTTCCGCGGGAGGGTACGAGCAGTACTTC	CASSSAGGYEQYF
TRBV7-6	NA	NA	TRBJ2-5	TGTGCCAGCAGCTTAGCCGGGACCCAGTACTTC	CASSLAGTQYF
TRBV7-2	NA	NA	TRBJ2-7	TGTGCCAGCAGCTTAGGGAAGACGTCCTACGAGCAGTACTTC	CASSLGKTSYEQYF
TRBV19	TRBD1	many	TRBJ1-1	TGTGCCAGTAGTAACAGGGGGAACACTGAAGCTTTCTTT	CASSNRGNTEAFF
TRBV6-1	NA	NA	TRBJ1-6	TGTGCCAGCAGTGAAGCCCCAGGGGTCGGTTATTCACCCCTCCACTTT	CASSEAPGVGYSPLHF
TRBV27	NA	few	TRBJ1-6	TGTGCCAGCAGTTTAGGGAAAGGGACGTCACCCCTCCACTTT	CASSLGKGTSPLHF
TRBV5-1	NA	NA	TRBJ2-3	TGCGCCAGCAGAAAATCTATACGGGAATTCGGCACAGATACGCAGTATTTT	CASRKSIREFGTDTQYF
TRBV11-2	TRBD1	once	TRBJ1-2	TGTGCCAGCAGCTCAGGACAGGGAGTCTATGGCTACACCTTC	CASSSGQGVYGYTF
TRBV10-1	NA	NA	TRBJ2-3	TGCGCCAGCAGTGAGTCGTACGGAGATACGCAGTATTTT	CASSESYGDTQYF
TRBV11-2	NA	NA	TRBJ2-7	TGTGCCAGCAGCTACTCCTCTGGCGGGATGTACGAGCAGTACTTC	CASSYSSGGMYEQYF
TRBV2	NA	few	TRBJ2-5	TGTGCCAGCAGCCCGGAAGAGACCCAGTACTTC	CASSPEETQYF
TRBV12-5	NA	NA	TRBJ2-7	TGTGCTAGTGGTCTCCAGGACCCTGGGGAGCAGTACTTC	CASGLQDPGEQYF
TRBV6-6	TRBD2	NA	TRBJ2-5	TGTGCCAGCGGACTAGCGGGGGGGCAAGAGACCCAGTACTTC	CASGLAGGQETQYF
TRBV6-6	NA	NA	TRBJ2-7	TGTGCCAGCAGTTACGCGGTCGAGCAGTACTTC	CASSYAVEQYF
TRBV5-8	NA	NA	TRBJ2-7	TGTGCCAGCAGCTTGCCATGGGGGGCGCGCGGCGAGCAGTACTTC	CASSLPWGARGEQYF
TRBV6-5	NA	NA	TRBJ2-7	TGTGCCAGCAGTTACAGGGAGACGGGGGCCTACGAGCAGTACTTC	CASSYRETGAYEQYF
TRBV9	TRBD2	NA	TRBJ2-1	TGTGCCAGCAGCGCCGGGACTAGCGGGGGATGGGATGAGCAGTTCTTC	CASSAGTSGGWDEQFF
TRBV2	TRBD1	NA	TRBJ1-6	TGTGCCAGCAGTGATCCGTACCAGGGGGCCGACGGAGAATCCCTCCACTTT	CASSDPYQGADGESLHF
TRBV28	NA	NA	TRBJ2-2	TGTGCCAGCAGTTTATTTAGCTACGGGGAGCTGTTTTTT	CASSLFSYGELFF
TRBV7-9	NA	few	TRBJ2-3	TGTGCCAGCAGCTTACATGGCCCTAGCACAGATACGCAGTATTTT	CASSLHGPSTDTQYF
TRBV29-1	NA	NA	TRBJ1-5	TGCAGCGTAGGCAGCAGCACAAGTCAGCCCCAGCATTTT	CSVGSSTSQPQHF
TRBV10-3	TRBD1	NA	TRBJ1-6	TGTGCCATCAGCCAGGACAGGTTTTCACCCCTCCACTTT	CAISQDRFSPLHF
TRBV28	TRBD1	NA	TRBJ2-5	TGTGCCAGCAGCACAAACCCAGCAGGGGGCGGAGAGACCCAGTACTTC	CASSTNPAGGGETQYF
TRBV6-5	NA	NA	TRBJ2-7	TGTGCCAGCAGACGGGACACGTTCTACGAGCAGTACTTC	CASRRDTFYEQYF
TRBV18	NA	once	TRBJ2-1	TGTGCCAGCTCCCCCGGGGTTGGTCCAACCTTCAATGAGCAGTTCTTC	CASSPGVGPTFNEQFF
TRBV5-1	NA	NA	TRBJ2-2	TGCGCCAGCAGGAGGGGTACTCAGAACACCGGGGAGCTGTTTTTT	CASRRGTQNTGELFF
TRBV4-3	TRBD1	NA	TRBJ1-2	TGCGCCAGCAGCCAAGATCAACAGGGGGCGCGGGGCTATGGCTACACCTTC	CASSQDQQGARGYGYTF
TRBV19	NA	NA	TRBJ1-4	TGTGCCAGTAGTCAGCCCGGGGGGGATGAAAAACTGTTTTTT	CASSQPGGDEKLFF
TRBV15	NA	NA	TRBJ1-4	TGTGCCACCAGCAGAGGGGAGGGGAATGAAAAACTGTTTTTT	CATSRGEGNEKLFF
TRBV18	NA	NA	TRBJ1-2	TGTGCCAGCTCACCACAGGCAGGATGGGGTGGCTACACCTTC	CASSPQAGWGGYTF
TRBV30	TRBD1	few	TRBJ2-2	TGTGCCTGGAGTGTAAGGGGGCGTCTGGCCGGGGAGCTGTTTTTT	CAWSVRGRLAGELFF
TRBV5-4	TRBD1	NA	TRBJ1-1	TGTGCCAGCAGCCGGGTGGGACGGGACAGGAACACTGAAGCTTTCTTT	CASSRVGRDRNTEAFF
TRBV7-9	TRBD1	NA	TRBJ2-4	TGTGCCAGCAGCTTAGAAGGGGGCCTGGGAAACATTCAGTACTTC	CASSLEGGLGNIQYF
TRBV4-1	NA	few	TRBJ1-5	TGCGCCAGCAGCCAAGTTACAGGGAACAATCAGCCCCAGCATTTT	CASSQVTGNNQPQHF